The 27 T cell receptor beta chains below all came from one sample that was sequenced in a study of response to subunit inactivated influenza vaccine. TCRdb independently ran MiXCR on the RT-PCR reads; one entry per CDR3 protein. The data show 530,000 or so distinct CDR3 sequences, with about 10% seen just once and roughly a tenth held by the top ten. This specimen consisted of PBMCs from blood, obtained on the day of vaccination. Source of these receptors: a man aged 45-65 years who received an inactivated influenza vaccine.

V is TRBV6-2 or TRBV6-3 and J is TRBJ2-1; TRBD2 agrees at 11 bases. J was trimmed by 0 bases and V by 5 bases; bases with no gene match: 15. The CDR3 covers 20 residues. Germline CDR1 MNHEY, CDR2 SVGEGT. CDR3 sequence: CASSPSGLAGGLGSYNEQFF. In nucleotides, the CDR3 is TGTGCCAGCAGTCCCTCAGGGCTAGCGGGAGGACTTGGCTCCTACAATGAGCAGTTCTTC.

This clonotype was observed a few times. V and J are TRBV6-5 and TRBJ1-1, with no clear D. V was cut by 1 base and J by 1 base, with 4 bases left in between. Germline loops: CDR1 MNHEY, CDR2 SVGAGI. The CDR3 runs to 13 residues. As DNA, the CDR3 is TGTGCCAGCAGTTACTACGGGAACACTGAAGCTTTCTTT. It yields the protein CASSYYGNTEAFF.

This clonotype was observed a few times. The chain is built from TRBV3-1 and TRBJ2-1; D unresolved. Trimming pared 0 bases from V and 10 bases from J, leaving 13 bases between. Germline V gene sequence: CDR1 LGHDT, CDR2 YNNKEL (reference sequence). The CDR3 consists of 14 residues. The CDR3 loop is CASSQEGSDREQFF. In DNA form, the CDR3 reads TGTGCCAGCAGCCAAGAGGGGTCCGATCGGGAGCAGTTCTTC.

V usage is TRBV3-1 and J usage is TRBJ2-5; 12 bases map to TRBD2. V lost 6 bases and J lost 2; bases outside the gene matches: 7. CDR1 is LGHDT, CDR2 YNNKEL, per germline (reference sequence). CDR3 length: 16 amino acids. CDR3 bases: TGTGCCAGCAGACGTACTAGCGGGGGGTTGCAAGAGACCCAGTACTTC. Amino acid sequence: CASRRTSGGLQETQYF.

This sequence joins TRBV11-1 and TRBJ2-7; D possibly corresponds to TRBD1 (6 bases). The germline gives CDR1 SGHAT, CDR2 FQDESV (reference sequence). Trimming pared 5 bases from V and 2 bases from J, leaving 16 bases between. This CDR3 is 15 amino acids long. CDR3 protein: CASSLNTGNAYEQYF. The CDR3 DNA reads as TGTGCCAGCAGCCTAAATACAGGGAACGCCTACGAGCAGTACTTC.

The chain links TRBV4-3 to TRBJ1-6, with a possible D match to TRBD1 (5 bases). The CDR3 sequence is 15 residues long. Germline loops: CDR1 LGHNA, CDR2 YSLEER. Trimming removed 3 bases at V and 9 bases at J, with 15 bases between. The CDR3 DNA reads as TGCGCCAGCAGCCATGAAGATGACAGACGTTCACCCCTCCACTTT. Amino acids: CASSHEDDRRSPLHF.

This clonotype was recorded at least ten times. The V gene is TRBV20-1, the J gene TRBJ2-1; 10 nucleotides match TRBD1. Germline CDR1 and CDR2: DFQATT and SNEGSKA (reference sequence). V trimming: 0 bases; J trimming: 6 bases; junction bases outside the gene matches: 11. CDR3 length equals 17 residues. This CDR3 is CSARDPNSRTGGNEQFF. The CDR3 DNA follows: TGCAGTGCTAGAGACCCAAACTCCCGGACAGGGGGCAATGAGCAGTTCTTC.

This clonotype was counted at least ten times. Mismatch with germline at one junction end may stem from a read error. V usage is TRBV12-3 or TRBV12-4 and J usage is TRBJ2-7; the match to TRBD1 covers 11 bases. CDR3 length equals 15 residues. CDR3 sequence: CASSLGQGATYEQYF. The CDR3 nucleotides read TGTGCCAGCAGCTTAGGACAGGGGGCAACCTACGAGCAGTACTTC.

This clonotype was seen at least ten times. The rearrangement uses TRBV27 and TRBJ2-7, with D perhaps matching TRBD1 (5 bases). The V gene lost 5 bases and the J gene lost 8 bases, with 13 bases spanning the gap. CDR3 length: 12 amino acids. Germline values: CDR1 MNHEY, CDR2 SMNVEV (reference sequence). CDR3 sequence: CASSPQGAQQYF. The CDR3 bases are TGTGCCAGCAGTCCCCAAGGGGCACAGCAGTACTTC.

This clonotype was observed many times. The rearrangement joins TRBV27 to TRBJ2-2, with unresolved D. V lost 10 bases and J lost 1, with 4 bases in between. The CDR3 contains 11 residues. Germline V gene sequence: CDR1 MNHEY, CDR2 SMNVEV (reference sequence). CDR3 amino acids: CATLNTGELFF. The CDR3 DNA reads TGTGCCACCTTGAACACCGGGGAGCTGTTTTTT.

V is TRBV12-3 or TRBV12-4 and J is TRBJ2-4; the match to TRBD1 covers 8 bases. The CDR3 spans 12 residues. Trimming removed 6 bases from V and 8 bases from J; junction bases left unmatched: 3. The CDR3 DNA is TGTGCCAGCAGCAAGACAGGGGACATTCAGTACTTC. It encodes CASSKTGDIQYF.

This clonotype was seen more than once but under ten times. J is TRBJ2-7 and V is TRBV27, with 12 positions matching TRBD2. Trimming at V came to 2 bases and at J to 4 bases, leaving 6 bases not matched to a gene. Germline V gene lookup returns CDR1 MNHEY and CDR2 SMNVEV (reference sequence). The CDR3 is made up of 16 amino acids. CDR3 in amino acids: CASSLVLAGGPYEQYF. CDR3 DNA sequence: TGTGCCAGCAGTTTAGTCCTAGCGGGGGGGCCTTACGAGCAGTACTTC.

The chain couples TRBV5-1 to TRBJ1-1, with 10 bases fitting TRBD1. This CDR3 comprises 18 residues. Trimming took 4 bases from V and 4 from J; bases not matched to a gene: 16. Germline loops: CDR1 SGHRS, CDR2 YFSETQ. This CDR3 reads CASSTYTGTGAGGTEAFF. The CDR3 DNA is TGCGCCAGCAGCACTTATACCGGGACAGGGGCGGGAGGCACTGAAGCTTTCTTT.

This clonotype was picked up a small number of times. The V gene is TRBV5-5, the J gene TRBJ1-1; D is possibly TRBD1 (5 bases). Germline values: CDR1 SGHKS, CDR2 YYEKEE (reference sequence). Trimming stripped 0 bases from V and 1 base from J, with 10 bases between. This CDR3 has 15 residues. The CDR3 loop reads CASSLVWTPNTEAFF. The DNA for the CDR3 is TGTGCCAGCAGCTTGGTTTGGACACCGAACACTGAAGCTTTCTTT.

This chain joins TRBV20-1 and TRBJ2-3; maybe TRBD2 (6 bases). This CDR3 region has 15 residues. CDR1 and CDR2 from the germline V gene are DFQATT and SNEGSKA (reference sequence). With 4 bases removed from V and 0 bases from J, the gap between germline ends came to 14 bases. The CDR3 sequence: CSATEGGTSTDTQYF. In nucleotides, the CDR3 is TGCAGTGCTACGGAGGGTGGTACTAGCACAGATACGCAGTATTTT.

This chain links TRBV4-2 with TRBJ2-1, with D perhaps matching TRBD1 or TRBD2 (5 bases each). The germline gives CDR1 LGHNA, CDR2 YNFKEQ. The V end lost 8 bases, the J end lost 5 bases, and 13 bases lay between the germline ends. The CDR3 is 13 residues long. CDR3 bases: TGTGCCAGCGGGCTCGGGACCAACAATGAGCAGTTCTTC. Amino acids: CASGLGTNNEQFF.

This clonotype has just a few counts. The V call is TRBV5-1, the J call TRBJ1-1, with D possibly matching TRBD1 (5 bases). V was trimmed by 4 bases and J by 5 bases, leaving 21 bases between them. From germline, CDR1 is SGHRS and CDR2 YFSETQ. The length of the CDR3 is 16 residues. The CDR3 coding sequence is TGCGCCAGCAGCGATGGGACTCTTGATCCCCTTACTGAAGCTTTCTTT. The encoded protein is CASSDGTLDPLTEAFF.

This clonotype was seen a few times. J is TRBJ1-1 and V is TRBV20-1; no clear D. V dropped 7 bases and J dropped 7 bases, with 10 bases sitting between them. Germline V CDR1 and CDR2: DFQATT, SNEGSKA (reference sequence). The CDR3 runs 10 residues. For the CDR3, the DNA is TGCAGTGTCTGGGAGGGTGAAGCTTTCTTT. This encodes CSVWEGEAFF.

This clonotype has a handful of counts. The V call is TRBV7-2, the J call TRBJ2-7; TRBD2 matches at 7 bases. Germline assignment: CDR1 SGHTA and CDR2 FQGNSA. Trimming removed 2 bases from V and 9 bases from J; junction bases left unmatched: 13. This CDR3 region has 15 residues. The CDR3: CASSLSGDPTKGQYF. Here the CDR3 DNA reads TGTGCCAGCAGCTTAAGCGGGGACCCTACGAAGGGGCAGTACTTC.

This clonotype occurred a few times. The J gene is TRBJ2-3, the V gene TRBV24-1; 15 bases fit TRBD2. V gave up 7 bases and J gave up 2 bases; unmatched junction bases: 3. CDR1 KGHDR and CDR2 SFDVKD come from the germline V gene. The CDR3 has 16 amino acids. CDR3 sequence reads: CATSGLAGGLTDTQYF. The DNA of the CDR3 is TGTGCCACCAGCGGACTAGCGGGGGGGCTCACAGATACGCAGTATTTT.

This clonotype was seen more than once but under ten times. The gene calls are TRBV5-1 and TRBJ2-1; possibly TRBD2 for D (7 bases). Between the trimmed V and J ends, which lost 3 bases and 3 bases, there was a span of 22 bases. Germline CDR1 reads SGHRS; CDR2 reads YFSETQ. The CDR3 runs 18 residues. The CDR3 DNA follows: TGCGCCAGCAGCTACGCGGGGACATTAAGCGGGAACTACAATGAGCAGTTCTTC. This encodes CASSYAGTLSGNYNEQFF.

This clonotype was seen only a few times. J is TRBJ2-7 and V is TRBV4-2; 8 bases line up with TRBD2. V was pared by 0 bases and J by 1 base, with 5 bases of the junction left unmatched. This CDR3 has 16 amino acids. The germline gives CDR1 LGHNA, CDR2 YNFKEQ. CDR3 coding DNA: TGTGCCAGCAGCCAAGATTGGGCTAGCGGGTCCTACGAGCAGTACTTC. Protein: CASSQDWASGSYEQYF.

The chain is built from TRBV6-1 and TRBJ1-4; the D is unclear. Trimming removed 4 bases from V and 7 bases from J, with 7 bases in between. The CDR3 is 12 amino acids. Germline V gene data show CDR1 as MNHNS and CDR2 as SASEGT. CDR3 nucleotides: TGTGCCAGCAGTGCGGAGAGTGAAAAACTGTTTTTT. Its protein product is CASSAESEKLFF.

This clonotype showed up just a few times. The chain employs TRBV20-1 and TRBJ2-7; D remains ambiguous. Germline V CDR1 and CDR2: DFQATT, SNEGSKA (reference sequence). CDR3 length equals 13 residues. Trimming left V 3 bases short and J 4 bases short, with 13 bases between. The chain's CDR3 is CSASLGSLYEQYF. CDR3 sequence (DNA): TGCAGTGCTAGTTTGGGGTCCCTATACGAGCAGTACTTC.

The chain joins TRBV29-1 to TRBJ2-3, with D hard to call. Germline CDR1 and CDR2: SQVTM and ANQGSEA. The length of the CDR3 is 11 residues. V was cut by 7 bases and J by 2 bases, with 7 bases left in between. The CDR3 DNA reads as TGCAGCGGGAAAGTCACAGATACGCAGTATTTT. It specifies CSGKVTDTQYF.

The chain has TRBV7-2 and TRBJ2-7, with a weak D call TRBD1 (6 bases). Germline CDR1 SGHTA, CDR2 FQGNSA. V lost 5 bases and J lost 3, with 11 bases in between. This CDR3 spans 13 amino acids. The CDR3 region has the DNA TGTGCCAGCAGCCCGGGACATATCTACGAGCAGTACTTC. Amino acids: CASSPGHIYEQYF.

Only a few counts were recorded for this clonotype. The chain uses TRBV29-1 and TRBJ1-5; D is undetermined. CDR1 SQVTM and CDR2 ANQGSEA come from the germline V gene. Trimming removed 6 bases from V and 2 bases from J, with 14 bases in between. The CDR3 extends over 14 amino acids. In nucleotides, the CDR3 is TGCAGCGTCCGAACCTCCGGTGGCAATCAGCCCCAGCATTTT. Its protein is CSVRTSGGNQPQHF.